The subject of this entry is one T cell receptor (beta chain). The antigen is undetermined. Assay: immunoSEQ multiplex PCR; the TCRdb copy retains only in-frame clones and omits some. The sample contains approximately 51,000 clones, nearly 90% of which appear only once. The time point is: pre-reinfection, 55 to 20 weeks before reinfection detection. TCR sequencing was done directly ex vivo on sorted cells, without expansion in vitro. A couple of donors provided sorted CD3+ CD8+ CD45RO- naive CD8 T cells at all three reinfection time points. The data are from a study of memory CD8 T cells in hepatitis C reinfection. On the study more broadly: Pre-reinfection samples were taken 55 to 20 weeks before detection. Points from the study as a whole: Five donors were too few for definitive public clonotype conclusions.

This receptor was obtained from a man between 18 and 29 years old with hepatitis C virus infection. The sample was naive CD8+ T cells sorted from blood.

For the CDR3, the DNA is TGCGCCAGCAGCCCCCGGGGGGGTGGGAACACCATATATTTT. The encoded protein is CASSPRGGGNTIYF. This chain links TRBV4-1 with TRBJ1-3; D is perhaps TRBD1 (5 bases). The CDR3 contains 14 residues. Trimming cost V 4 bases and J 7 bases, with 14 bases left between them. Germline loops: CDR1 MGHRA, CDR2 YSYEKL.